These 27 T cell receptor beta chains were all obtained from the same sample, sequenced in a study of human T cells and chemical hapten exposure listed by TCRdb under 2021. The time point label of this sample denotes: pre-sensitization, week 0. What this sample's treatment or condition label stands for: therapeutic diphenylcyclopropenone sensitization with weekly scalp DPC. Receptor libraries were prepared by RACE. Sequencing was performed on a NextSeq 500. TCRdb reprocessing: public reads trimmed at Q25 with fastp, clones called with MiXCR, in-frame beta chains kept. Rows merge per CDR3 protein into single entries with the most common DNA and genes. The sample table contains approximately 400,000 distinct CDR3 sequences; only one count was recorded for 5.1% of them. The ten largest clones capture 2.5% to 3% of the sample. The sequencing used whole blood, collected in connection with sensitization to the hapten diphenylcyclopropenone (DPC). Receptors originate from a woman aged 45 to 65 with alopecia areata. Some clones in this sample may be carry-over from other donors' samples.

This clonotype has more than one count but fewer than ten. The CDR3 spells CASSAGQGTEAFF. CDR3 sequence (DNA): TGCGCCAGCAGCGCCGGACAGGGAACTGAAGCTTTCTTT. This chain joins TRBV5-1 and TRBJ1-1; 8 positions match TRBD1. CDR3 length: 13 amino acids. The trim removed 4 bases at V and 5 bases at J, leaving 4 bases unmatched. Germline V gene sequence: CDR1 SGHRS, CDR2 YFSETQ.

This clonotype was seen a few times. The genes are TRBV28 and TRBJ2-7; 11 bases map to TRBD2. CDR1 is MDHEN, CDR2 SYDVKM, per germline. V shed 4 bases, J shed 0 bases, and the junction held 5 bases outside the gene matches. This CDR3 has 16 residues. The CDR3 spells CASSSRTSGPSYEQYF. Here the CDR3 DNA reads TGTGCCAGCAGTTCACGGACTAGCGGGCCCTCCTACGAGCAGTACTTC.

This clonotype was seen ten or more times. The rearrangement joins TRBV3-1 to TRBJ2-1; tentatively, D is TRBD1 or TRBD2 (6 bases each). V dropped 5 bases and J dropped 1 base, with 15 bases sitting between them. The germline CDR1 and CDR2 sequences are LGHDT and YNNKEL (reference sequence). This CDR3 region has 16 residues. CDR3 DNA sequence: TGTGCCAGCAGCTTGGATGTAGGGGGGTCCTACAATGAGCAGTTCTTC. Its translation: CASSLDVGGSYNEQFF.

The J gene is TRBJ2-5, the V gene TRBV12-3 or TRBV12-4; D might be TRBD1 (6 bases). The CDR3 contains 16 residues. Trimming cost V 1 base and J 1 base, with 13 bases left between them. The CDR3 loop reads CASSLVLGQIQETQYF. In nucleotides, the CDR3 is TGTGCCAGCAGTTTAGTTTTGGGACAAATCCAAGAGACCCAGTACTTC.

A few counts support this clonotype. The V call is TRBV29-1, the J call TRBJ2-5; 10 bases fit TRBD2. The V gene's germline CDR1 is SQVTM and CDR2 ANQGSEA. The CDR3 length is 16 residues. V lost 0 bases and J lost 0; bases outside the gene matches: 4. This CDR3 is CSVEDRTSGDQETQYF. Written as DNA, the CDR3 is TGCAGCGTTGAAGATCGAACTAGCGGGGACCAAGAGACCCAGTACTTC.

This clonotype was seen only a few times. The CDR3 region is CASSKLDRSSYEQYF. For the CDR3, the DNA is TGTGCCAGCAGTAAACTAGACCGGAGCTCCTACGAGCAGTACTTC. The chain employs TRBV12-3 or TRBV12-4 and TRBJ2-7; possibly TRBD2 for D (5 bases). The germline V and J ends were trimmed by 5 bases and 0 bases, with 14 bases remaining between them. CDR3 length: 15 residues.

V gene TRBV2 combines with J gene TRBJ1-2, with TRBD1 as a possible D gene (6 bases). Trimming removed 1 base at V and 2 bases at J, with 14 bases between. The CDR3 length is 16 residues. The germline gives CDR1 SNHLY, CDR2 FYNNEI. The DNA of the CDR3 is TGTGCCAGCAGTGAAGAAGCGGCAGGGGCGAACTATGGCTACACCTTC. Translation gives CASSEEAAGANYGYTF.

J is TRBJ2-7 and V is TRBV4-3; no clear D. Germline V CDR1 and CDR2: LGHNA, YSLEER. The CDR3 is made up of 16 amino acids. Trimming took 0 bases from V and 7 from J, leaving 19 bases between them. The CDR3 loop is CASSQDPGLTVLEQYF. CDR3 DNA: TGCGCCAGCAGCCAAGATCCGGGTCTAACCGTACTTGAGCAGTACTTC.

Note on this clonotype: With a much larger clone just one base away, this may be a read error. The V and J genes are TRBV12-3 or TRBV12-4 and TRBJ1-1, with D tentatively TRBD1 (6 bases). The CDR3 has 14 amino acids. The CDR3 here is CASSQTGLNTVAFF. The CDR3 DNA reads TGTGCCAGCAGCCAAACAGGGTTAAACACTGTAGCTTTCTTT.

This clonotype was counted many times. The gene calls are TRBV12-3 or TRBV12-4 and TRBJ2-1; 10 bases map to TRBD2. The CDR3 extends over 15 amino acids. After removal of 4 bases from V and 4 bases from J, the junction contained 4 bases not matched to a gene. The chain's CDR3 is CASSSRSGRYNEQFF. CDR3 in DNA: TGTGCCAGCAGTTCCCGTAGCGGGAGGTACAATGAGCAGTTCTTC.

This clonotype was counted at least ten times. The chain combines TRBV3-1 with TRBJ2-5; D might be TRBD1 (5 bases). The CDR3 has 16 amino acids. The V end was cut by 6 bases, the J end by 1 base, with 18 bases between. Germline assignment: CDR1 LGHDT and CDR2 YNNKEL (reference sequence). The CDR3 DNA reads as TGTGCCAGCAGGAAGATCTCAGGGTTCAGCCAAGAGACCCAGTACTTC. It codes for CASRKISGFSQETQYF.

The CDR3 region is CARQGGGQGVKNNQPQHF. Here the CDR3 DNA reads TGCGCCCGACAAGGGGGGGGACAGGGGGTCAAGAACAATCAGCCCCAGCATTTT. The J gene is TRBJ1-5, the V gene TRBV23-1; 11 bases map to TRBD1. TRBV23-1 is labeled an ORF, and its function is uncertain. V lost 11 bases to trimming and J lost 3 bases; unmatched junction nucleotides: 18. The CDR3 runs 18 residues.

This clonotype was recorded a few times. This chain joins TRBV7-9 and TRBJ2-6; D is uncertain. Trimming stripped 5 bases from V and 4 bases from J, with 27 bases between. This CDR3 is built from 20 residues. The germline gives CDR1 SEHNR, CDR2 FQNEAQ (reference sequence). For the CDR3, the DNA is TGTGCCAGCAGCCTAGGGTCAAGGCTGAGCGTCCCGCCCGGGGCCAACGTCCTGACTTTC. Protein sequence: CASSLGSRLSVPPGANVLTF.

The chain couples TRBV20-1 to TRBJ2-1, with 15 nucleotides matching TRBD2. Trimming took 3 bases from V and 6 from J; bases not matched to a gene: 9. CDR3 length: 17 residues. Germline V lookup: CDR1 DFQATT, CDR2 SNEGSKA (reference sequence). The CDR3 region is CSASYGLAGGRGNEQFF. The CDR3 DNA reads TGCAGTGCTAGTTACGGACTAGCGGGAGGGCGGGGCAATGAGCAGTTCTTC.

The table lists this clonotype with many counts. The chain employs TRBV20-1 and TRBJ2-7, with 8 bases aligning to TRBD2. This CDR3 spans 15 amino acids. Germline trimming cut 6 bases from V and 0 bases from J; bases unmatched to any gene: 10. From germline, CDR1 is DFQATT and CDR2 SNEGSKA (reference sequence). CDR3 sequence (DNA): TGCAGTGCCCCTTTAGAGCGGGGGAGCTCCTACGAGCAGTACTTC. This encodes CSAPLERGSSYEQYF.

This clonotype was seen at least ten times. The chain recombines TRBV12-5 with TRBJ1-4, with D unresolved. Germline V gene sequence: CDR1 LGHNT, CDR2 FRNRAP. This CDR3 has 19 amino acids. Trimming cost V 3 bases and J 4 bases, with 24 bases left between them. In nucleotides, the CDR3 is TGTGCTAGTGGTTTCGGAAGACAAGGCCTCCGGCGGGATAATGAAAAACTGTTTTTT. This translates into CASGFGRQGLRRDNEKLFF.

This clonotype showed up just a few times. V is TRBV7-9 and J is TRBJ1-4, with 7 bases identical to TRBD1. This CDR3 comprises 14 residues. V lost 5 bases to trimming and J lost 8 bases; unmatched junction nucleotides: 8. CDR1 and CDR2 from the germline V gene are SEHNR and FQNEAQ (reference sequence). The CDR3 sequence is CASSGGQLKEKLFF. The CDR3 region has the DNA TGTGCCAGCAGCGGGGGACAGCTAAAGGAAAAACTGTTTTTT. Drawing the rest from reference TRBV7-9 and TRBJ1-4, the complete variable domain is DTGVSQNPRHKITKRGQNVTFRCDPISEHNRLYWYRQTLGQGPEFLTYFQNEAQLEKSRLLSDRFSAERPKGSFSTLEIQRTEQGDSAMYLCASSGGQLKEKLFFGSGTQLSVL.

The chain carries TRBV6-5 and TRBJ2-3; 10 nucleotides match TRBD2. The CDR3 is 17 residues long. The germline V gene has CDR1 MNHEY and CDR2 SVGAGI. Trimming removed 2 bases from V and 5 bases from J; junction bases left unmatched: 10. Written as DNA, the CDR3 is TGTGCCAGCAGTTACACCCTAGCGGGGGCGAAGTTAGATACGCAGTATTTT. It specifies CASSYTLAGAKLDTQYF.

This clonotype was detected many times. The CDR3 here is CSAQTDGNEQFF. CDR3 nucleotides: TGCAGTGCCCAGACCGACGGGAATGAGCAGTTCTTC. The V gene is TRBV20-1, the J gene TRBJ2-1; no clear D. The CDR3 has 12 amino acids. Trimming stripped 6 bases from V and 7 bases from J, with 13 bases between. Germline CDR1 reads DFQATT; CDR2 reads SNEGSKA (reference sequence).

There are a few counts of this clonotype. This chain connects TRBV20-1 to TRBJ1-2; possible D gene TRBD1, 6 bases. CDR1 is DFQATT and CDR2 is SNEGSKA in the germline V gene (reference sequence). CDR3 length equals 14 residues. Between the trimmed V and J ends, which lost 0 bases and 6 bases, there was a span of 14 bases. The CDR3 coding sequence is TGCAGTGCTAGAGATAGAGGGGGGTCGCATGGCTACACCTTC. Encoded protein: CSARDRGGSHGYTF.

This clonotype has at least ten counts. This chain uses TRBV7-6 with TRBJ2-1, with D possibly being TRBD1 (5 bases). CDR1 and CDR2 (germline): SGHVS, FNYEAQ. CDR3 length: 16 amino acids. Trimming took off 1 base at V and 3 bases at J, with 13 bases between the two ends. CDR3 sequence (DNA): TGTGCCAGCAGCTTAGGTACCAGGGCACTCTACAATGAGCAGTTCTTC. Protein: CASSLGTRALYNEQFF.

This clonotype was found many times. This CDR3 is CSGLYNEQFF. The CDR3 coding sequence is TGCAGCGGCCTTTACAATGAGCAGTTCTTC. The rearrangement links TRBV29-1 to TRBJ2-1, with D uncertain. The CDR3 has 10 amino acids. V lost 7 bases to trimming and J lost 4 bases, with 5 bases between them. Germline V lookup: CDR1 SQVTM, CDR2 ANQGSEA.

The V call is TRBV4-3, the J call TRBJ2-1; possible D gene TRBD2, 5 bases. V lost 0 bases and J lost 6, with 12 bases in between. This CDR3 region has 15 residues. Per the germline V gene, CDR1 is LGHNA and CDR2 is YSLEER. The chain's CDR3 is CASSQETSRVNEQFF. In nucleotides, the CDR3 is TGCGCCAGCAGCCAAGAAACTAGTAGGGTCAATGAGCAGTTCTTC.

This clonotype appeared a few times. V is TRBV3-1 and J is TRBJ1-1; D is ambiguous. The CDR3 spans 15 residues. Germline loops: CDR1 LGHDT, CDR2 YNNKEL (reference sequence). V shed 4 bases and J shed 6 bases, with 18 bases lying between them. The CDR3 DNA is TGTGCCAGCAGCCCCAAAAGCTTGCTGGGGTCTGAAGCTTTCTTT. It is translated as CASSPKSLLGSEAFF.

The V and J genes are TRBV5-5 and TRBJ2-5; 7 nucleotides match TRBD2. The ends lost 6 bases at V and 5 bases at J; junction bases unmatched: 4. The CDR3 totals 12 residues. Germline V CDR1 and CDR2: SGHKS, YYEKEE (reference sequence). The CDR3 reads CASIAGAETQYF. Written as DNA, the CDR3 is TGTGCCAGCATCGCGGGAGCGGAGACCCAGTACTTC.

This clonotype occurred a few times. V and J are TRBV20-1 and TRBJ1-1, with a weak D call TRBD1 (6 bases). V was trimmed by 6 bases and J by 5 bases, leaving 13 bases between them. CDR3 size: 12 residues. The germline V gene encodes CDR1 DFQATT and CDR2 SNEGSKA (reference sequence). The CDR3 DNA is TGCAGTGCCAAAAAGGGGGGAACTGAAGCTTTCTTT. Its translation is CSAKKGGTEAFF.

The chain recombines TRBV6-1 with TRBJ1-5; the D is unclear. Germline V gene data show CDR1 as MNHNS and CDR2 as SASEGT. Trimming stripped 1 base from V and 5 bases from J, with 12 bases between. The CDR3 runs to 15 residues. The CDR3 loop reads CASSEEDRRDQPQHF. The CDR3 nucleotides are TGTGCCAGCAGTGAAGAAGATAGGCGGGATCAGCCCCAGCATTTT.